The clone carrying this TCR beta chain has just one count. This CDR3 contains 16 residues. Germline V gives CDR1 SGHNT, CDR2 YYREEE (reference sequence). The V gene end was trimmed by 4 bases and the J gene end by 9 bases; junction bases not matched to a gene: 16. Sequenced by immunoSEQ multiplex PCR; TCRdb stores in-frame clones only, minus some. Here the sample spans around 110,000 clones, around 86% being singletons. The sample comes from a study of blood T cell repertoires in COVID-19. Sequences were obtained from peripheral blood. The receptor was derived from a man between 35 and 55 years old with acute or convalescent COVID-19. The chain recombines TRBV5-4 with TRBJ2-7, with 10 nucleotides matching TRBD1. CDR3 coding DNA: TGTGCCAGCAGCCTCTCGACAGGGGGCGCGATCTCAGGGCAGTACTTC. Residues: CASSLSTGGAISGQYF.